These 17 T cell receptor gamma chains share one sample of origin, sequenced in a study of Vδ1+ human thymocytes. Findings and caveats of the study: Thymic TRG and TRD repertoires appeared highly polyclonal.

The antigens for these receptors are not known. Sequences come from RNA converted to cDNA by reverse transcription. Multiplex PCR used pooled V-gene forward primers and a constant-region reverse primer to amplify CDR3s. TCRdb reanalysed the multiplex PCR reads with CATT. The sample lists approximately 40,000 gamma-chain clones; 20% to 25% were seen once. Input material: Vdelta1+ gamma-delta thymocytes from the thymus. Subset noted: FACS-sorted CD3+ TCRalphabeta- TCRVdelta1+ TCRVdelta2- thymocytes. These receptors came from a girl in the first two years of life who had congenital heart surgery.

The chain employs TRGV3 and TRGJ1 or TRGJ2. This CDR3 spans 15 amino acids. After removal of 1 base from V and 3 bases from J, the junction contained 9 bases not matched to a gene. The germline V gene has CDR1 VTNTFY and CDR2 YDVSTARD (reference sequence). CDR3 in amino acids: CATWDSPLGYYKKLF. In DNA, the CDR3 is TGTGCCACCTGGGACAGCCCTTTGGGTTATTATAAGAAACTCTTT.

This clone was detected only a few times. This likely traces to a read error, being one base from a far larger clone. Other DNA sequences within the sample encode an identical CDR3. The V gene is TRGV9, the J gene TRGJ1 or TRGJ2. Germline V gives CDR1 GITISATS, CDR2 ISYDGTV (reference sequence). J was trimmed by 6 bases and V by 1 base; bases with no gene match: 3. The CDR3 length is 12 residues. The CDR3 loop reads CALWEVRYKKLF. DNA for the CDR3: TGTGCCTTGTGGGAGGTACGTTATAAGAAACTCTTT.

V gene TRGV4 combines with J gene TRGJ1 or TRGJ2. This CDR3 is built from 14 residues. Per the germline V gene, CDR1 is EGSTGY and CDR2 is YDSYTSSV. After removal of 5 bases from V and 3 bases from J, the junction contained 10 bases not matched to a gene. The CDR3 protein is CATWGVGIYYKKLF. The CDR3 DNA is TGTGCCACCTGGGGTGTTGGAATTTATTATAAGAAACTCTTT.

V is TRGV2 and J is TRGJ1 or TRGJ2. Looked up from germline, CDR1 is EGSNGY and CDR2 is YDSYNSKV. The CDR3 covers 12 residues. J was trimmed by 12 bases and V by 0 bases; bases with no gene match: 8. The chain's CDR3 is CATWDGPRVKLF. The CDR3 coding sequence is TGTGCCACCTGGGACGGGCCACGGGTGAAACTCTTT.

The rearrangement links TRGV9 to TRGJ1 or TRGJ2. In germline, CDR1 is GITISATS, CDR2 ISYDGTV (reference sequence). The CDR3 is made up of 15 amino acids. The V and J ends lost 0 bases and 3 bases, in that order; junction bases with no gene match: 8. CDR3 region: CALWEVDGAYYKKLF. The CDR3 nucleotides read TGTGCCTTGTGGGAGGTGGACGGTGCTTATTATAAGAAACTCTTT.

A remark on this clone: Different DNA sequences within this sample yield the same CDR3. The chain has TRGV9 and TRGJ1 or TRGJ2. J gave up 0 bases and V 2 bases, and 4 bases lay outside the gene matches. The CDR3 is made up of 14 amino acids. In germline, CDR1 is GITISATS, CDR2 ISYDGTV (reference sequence). As DNA, the CDR3 is TGTGCCTTGTGGGAGGACCGGAATTATTATAAGAAACTCTTT. Protein: CALWEDRNYYKKLF.

This clone came up a few times. The chain carries TRGV5 and TRGJ1 or TRGJ2. The CDR3 loop spans 15 amino acids. The germline V gene encodes CDR1 VINAFY and CDR2 YDVSNSKD. Trimming cost V 0 bases and J 5 bases; bases outside gene matches: 10. This CDR3 is CATWDRPRVNYKKLF. The DNA for the CDR3 is TGTGCCACCTGGGACAGGCCAAGAGTTAATTATAAGAAACTCTTT.

The chain is built from TRGV4 and TRGJ1 or TRGJ2. The CDR3 is 12 residues long. Germline values: CDR1 EGSTGY, CDR2 YDSYTSSV. V shed 5 bases, J shed 8 bases, and the junction held 9 bases outside the gene matches. The CDR3 nucleotides read TGTGCCACCTGGGCCCGGGGGGATAAGAAACTCTTT. The encoded protein is CATWARGDKKLF.

This clone was detected many times. The chain uses TRGV9 and TRGJ1 or TRGJ2. The J segment lost 0 bases and the V segment lost 5 bases, leaving 4 bases of the junction unmatched. CDR3 length: 13 amino acids. CDR1 is GITISATS, CDR2 ISYDGTV, per germline (reference sequence). CDR3 amino acids: CALWGENYYKKLF. CDR3 DNA sequence: TGTGCCTTGTGGGGGGAGAATTATTATAAGAAACTCTTT.

This clone was recorded a few times. The chain employs TRGV3 and TRGJ1 or TRGJ2. CDR1 and CDR2 from the germline V gene are VTNTFY and YDVSTARD (reference sequence). The CDR3 extends over 14 amino acids. Unmatched junction bases numbered 13, after V lost 1 base and J lost 10 bases. Here the CDR3 DNA reads TGTGCCACCTGGGACAGCCAGCAGCTTTGGAAGAAACTCTTT. Encoded protein: CATWDSQQLWKKLF.

By its share, this clone is medium-sized. This specimen includes other DNA sequences encoding the same CDR3. V and J are TRGV9 and TRGJ1 or TRGJ2. Trimming at V came to 0 bases and at J to 6 bases, leaving 2 bases not matched to a gene. The CDR3 covers 12 residues. Germline CDR1 reads GITISATS; CDR2 reads ISYDGTV (reference sequence). The DNA of the CDR3 is TGTGCCTTGTGGGAGGTGTCTTATAAGAAACTCTTT. Residues: CALWEVSYKKLF.

This clone was seen only a few times. Just one base apart from a much larger clone, this may be a read error. This CDR3 is also generated by other DNA sequences in the sample. The J gene is TRGJP2, the V gene TRGV2. CDR1 and CDR2 from the germline V gene are EGSNGY and YDSYNSKV. The CDR3 contains 14 residues. The CDR3 loop reads CATRDGSSDWIKTF. CDR3 DNA: TGTGCCACCCGGGACGGAAGTAGTGATTGGATCAAGACGTTT.

V gene TRGV9 combines with J gene TRGJ1 or TRGJ2. The germline CDR1 and CDR2 sequences are GITISATS and ISYDGTV (reference sequence). V was pared by 0 bases and J by 3 bases, with 8 bases of the junction left unmatched. CDR3 length equals 15 residues. CDR3 sequence: CALWEVHLFYYKKLF. Written as DNA, the CDR3 is TGTGCCTTGTGGGAGGTGCACCTCTTTTATTATAAGAAACTCTTT.

The V gene is TRGV5, the J gene TRGJ1 or TRGJ2. The V segment lost 0 bases and the J segment 9 bases; nucleotides outside the gene matches: 8. Germline loops: CDR1 VINAFY, CDR2 YDVSNSKD. The CDR3 has 13 residues. CDR3 region: CATWDRFCGKKLF. CDR3 DNA sequence: TGTGCCACCTGGGACAGGTTTTGTGGTAAGAAACTCTTT.

This clone was recorded a few times. The V and J genes are TRGV3 and TRGJ1 or TRGJ2. Trimming cost V 1 base and J 1 base; bases outside gene matches: 4. The CDR3 spans 14 residues. CDR1 VTNTFY and CDR2 YDVSTARD come from the germline V gene (reference sequence). The CDR3 DNA reads TGTGCCACCTGGGACAGAATCAATTATTATAAGAAACTCTTT. Translation gives CATWDRINYYKKLF.

This chain uses TRGV2 with TRGJ1 or TRGJ2. With V trimmed by 1 base and J by 3 bases, 15 bases remained unmatched. CDR1 is EGSNGY and CDR2 is YDSYNSKV in the germline V gene. This CDR3 contains 17 residues. CDR3 bases: TGTGCCACCTGGGACGGCCCCACAAAGGGCGGTTATTATAAGAAACTCTTT. It is translated as CATWDGPTKGGYYKKLF.

About this clone itself: This may stem from a read error, because a much larger clone lies one nucleotide away. Additional DNA sequences in this sample encode the identical CDR3. J is TRGJ1 or TRGJ2 and V is TRGV2. CDR3 length: 14 amino acids. Germline CDR1 and CDR2: EGSNGY and YDSYNSKV. CDR3 bases: TGTGCTACCTGGGACGGGAAGAATTATTATAAGAAACTCTTT. Encoded protein: CATWDGKNYYKKLF.